This section outlines one T cell receptor (beta chain) sequence together with its context. Its antigen is not known. This entry belongs to a study of T cell responses to AZD1222 COVID-19 vaccine. General study results and limits: The study found vaccine-associated CD4 TCRs spanning spike, dominant at 160-218 and 743-854. Donor demographics were predominantly white British with a female majority; clonal diversity may be underestimated. Unmutated variant regions are reportedly the target of nearly half of TCRs that are spike-specific. Sampled repertoires all dated from after the peak T cell response.

Generated by immunoSEQ multiplex PCR, the TCRdb table keeps only in-frame clones and is missing some. The data show around 80,000 clones, approximately 89% seen once. Germline V gene lookup returns CDR1 KGHDR and CDR2 SFDVKD. V dropped 1 base and J dropped 6; count of bases not matched to a gene: 3. The CDR3 is 14 amino acids. V usage is TRBV24-1 and J usage is TRBJ2-3; 7 bases agree with TRBD1. Here the sequenced sample was peripheral blood, taken 28 days after the second AZD1222 dose. The TCR sequence derives from an adult who received the AZD1222 COVID-19 vaccine. The CDR3 spells CATSDFQGVDTQYF. The DNA for the CDR3 is TGTGCCACCAGTGATTTTCAGGGGGTGGATACGCAGTATTTT.